Presented here are 32 T cell receptor beta chains from one specimen sequenced in a study of blood T cells in healthy people across ages. For the second PCR, which ran for about 7 to 12 cycles, a sample-barcoded 5' primer and a J-beta primer mix were used. MiXCR was run by TCRdb on the 5' RACE reads, yielding one entry per CDR3 protein. The sample shows hundreds of thousands of distinct CDR3 sequences, roughly 50% of them seen only once. The sequenced sample was blood. These receptors were collected from a woman aged 55-70 years in good health.

V usage is TRBV27 and J usage is TRBJ2-1, with 7 bases identical to TRBD2. Germline loops: CDR1 MNHEY, CDR2 SMNVEV (reference sequence). The CDR3 is 15 amino acids. The trim removed 6 bases at V and 2 bases at J, leaving 7 bases unmatched. The CDR3 DNA reads TGTGCCAGCAGCCCCGGGACTAAGGCCTACAATGAGCAGTTCTTC. This gives the protein CASSPGTKAYNEQFF.

The CDR3 here is CASSIGETGLYF. The CDR3 DNA sequence: TGTGCCAGTAGTATAGGGGAGACAGGTCTGTACTTC. The chain has TRBV19 and TRBJ2-5, with a weak D call TRBD1 (6 bases). The V end was cut by 1 base, the J end by 13 bases, with 13 bases between. CDR1 LNHDA and CDR2 SQIVND come from the germline V gene (reference sequence). The CDR3 totals 12 residues.

This clonotype has more than one count but fewer than ten. This chain connects TRBV7-2 to TRBJ2-4; TRBD2 matches 7 bases. The assigned J gene may be wrong: the sequence end matches TRBJ2-7 better. Germline V CDR1 and CDR2: SGHTA, FQGNSA. CDR3 length: 13 amino acids. The CDR3 DNA sequence: TGTGCCAGCAGCTTAGGCCCGGGGGGCGAGCAGTACTTC. This sequence encodes CASSLGPGGEQYF.

This clonotype appeared a few times. The chain carries TRBV6-1 and TRBJ1-6; the D is unclear. CDR1 and CDR2 from the germline V gene are MNHNS and SASEGT. V was pared by 0 bases and J by 0 bases, with 6 bases between. The CDR3 spans 16 residues. The CDR3 protein is CASSEARSSYNSPLHF. CDR3 nucleotides: TGTGCCAGCAGTGAAGCGAGGAGCTCCTATAATTCACCCCTCCACTTT.

The chain recombines TRBV7-2 with TRBJ2-7; tentatively, D is TRBD2 (5 bases). V dropped 1 base and J dropped 0 bases, with 13 bases sitting between them. In germline, CDR1 is SGHTA, CDR2 FQGNSA. The CDR3 contains 16 residues. The CDR3 region has the DNA TGTGCCAGCAGCTTAGTGACTTTTAGCGACTCCTACGAGCAGTACTTC. Translated: CASSLVTFSDSYEQYF. The full variable domain, completed using reference TRBV7-2 and TRBJ2-7, is GAGVSQSPSNKVTEKGKDVELRCDPISGHTALYWYRQSLGQGLEFLIYFQGNSAPDKSGLPSDRFSAERTGGSVSTLTIQRTQQEDSAVYLCASSLVTFSDSYEQYFGPGTRLTVT.

The chain joins TRBV7-2 to TRBJ1-5; 10 nucleotides agree with TRBD1. Germline V gene lookup returns CDR1 SGHTA and CDR2 FQGNSA. The CDR3 is 14 amino acids. V lost 4 bases to trimming and J lost 5 bases; unmatched junction nucleotides: 2. The CDR3 region is CASSWTGGDQPQHF. Here the CDR3 DNA reads TGTGCCAGCAGCTGGACAGGGGGAGATCAGCCCCAGCATTTT.

This clonotype has only a few counts. The rearrangement joins TRBV27 to TRBJ2-5; weak D call: TRBD2 (5 bases). TRBJ2-7 explains the end of the DNA better; the J call may be wrong. Germline V gene sequence: CDR1 MNHEY, CDR2 SMNVEV (reference sequence). There are 12 residues in the CDR3. The CDR3 coding sequence is TGTGCCAGCAGTTTACGAGGGAGCGAGCAGTACTTC. Protein product: CASSLRGSEQYF.

The chain has TRBV5-1 and TRBJ2-1; D gene uncertain. Looked up from germline, CDR1 is SGHRS and CDR2 is YFSETQ. V was pared by 3 bases and J by 0 bases, with 7 bases between. CDR3 length: 14 residues. The CDR3 is CASSSSSSYNEQFF. In DNA, the CDR3 is TGCGCCAGCAGCTCGTCGAGCTCCTACAATGAGCAGTTCTTC.

There are a few counts of this clonotype. The genes are TRBV20-1 and TRBJ1-1, with D tentatively TRBD1 (5 bases). Per the germline V gene, CDR1 is DFQATT and CDR2 is SNEGSKA (reference sequence). The CDR3 length is 16 residues. V lost 5 bases, J lost 1 base, and 20 bases lay in between. CDR3 coding DNA: TGCAGTGCTGAGGACACAGGATCCGCTTCGAACACTGAAGCTTTCTTT. Its translation: CSAEDTGSASNTEAFF.

V and J are TRBV7-2 and TRBJ1-1; TRBD1 matches at 8 bases. Trimming cost V 5 bases and J 11 bases; bases outside gene matches: 10. The germline CDR1 and CDR2 sequences are SGHTA and FQGNSA. This CDR3 has 13 residues. DNA for the CDR3: TGTGCCAGCAGCCCCGGACAGGGTCTAGGCGCTTTCTTT. This codes for CASSPGQGLGAFF.

This clonotype has a handful of counts. This chain joins TRBV5-6 and TRBJ2-1, with 11 bases identical to TRBD2. Germline CDR1 reads SGHDT; CDR2 reads YYEEEE. The CDR3 runs to 18 residues. The ends lost 4 bases at V and 0 bases at J; junction bases unmatched: 9. In nucleotides, the CDR3 is TGTGCCAGCAGCGAATTATTCGGACTAGCGGGCTCCTACAATGAGCAGTTCTTC. This codes for CASSELFGLAGSYNEQFF.

The chain employs TRBV27 and TRBJ1-2; 9 bases are a match to TRBD1. This CDR3 region has 15 residues. Losses at the gene ends were 5 bases for V and 3 bases for J; bases not matched to a gene: 7. Germline V lookup: CDR1 MNHEY, CDR2 SMNVEV (reference sequence). The CDR3 nucleotides read TGTGCCAGCAGTCGCAACAGGGGGCTACACTATGGCTACACCTTC. It translates to CASSRNRGLHYGYTF.

The chain uses TRBV21-1 and TRBJ2-1; TRBD2, the table's D call, lacks a check against the DNA. TRBV21-1 is described as a pseudogene. The CDR3 totals 13 residues. In DNA form, the CDR3 reads TGTGCCAGCGGCGCAACTAGAGGAGGTGAGCAGTTCTTC. This encodes CASGATRGGEQFF.

This clonotype has only one observation. The chain employs TRBV6-2 or TRBV6-3 and TRBJ1-2; the D is unclear. The CDR3 covers 15 residues. Trimming removed 0 bases at V and 4 bases at J, with 12 bases between. Germline V CDR1 and CDR2: MNHEY, SVGEGT. The CDR3, as DNA: TGTGCCAGCAGTTACTCCCGGGGATCAGGCTATGGCTACACCTTC. Protein sequence: CASSYSRGSGYGYTF.

V and J are TRBV18 and TRBJ2-3; possible D gene TRBD1, 6 bases. The V end was cut by 3 bases, the J end by 10 bases, with 29 bases between. This CDR3 region has 18 residues. In germline, CDR1 is KGHSH, CDR2 LQKENI. CDR3 nucleotide sequence: TGTGCCAGCTCACCCCAGCAACGCAAGACAGGATCCAGTACTGCGCAGTATTTT. Translating it yields CASSPQQRKTGSSTAQYF. The variable domain in full, completed from reference TRBV18 and TRBJ2-3, reads NAGVMQNPRHLVRRRGQEARLRCSPMKGHSHVYWYRQLPEEGLKFMVYLQKENIIDESGMPKERFSAEFPKEGPSILRIQQVVRGDSAAYFCASSPQQRKTGSSTAQYFGPGTRLTVL.

The sample holds a few counts of this clonotype. The CDR3 loop is CSVDRGGATYEQYF. The CDR3 DNA reads TGCAGCGTTGATAGAGGGGGCGCAACCTACGAGCAGTACTTC. This sequence joins TRBV29-1 and TRBJ2-7, with 7 bases aligning to TRBD1. V dropped 3 bases and J dropped 2; count of bases not matched to a gene: 7. Germline CDR1 reads SQVTM; CDR2 reads ANQGSEA. The CDR3 sequence is 14 residues long.

The chain links TRBV24-1 to TRBJ2-5, with 12 positions matching TRBD2. The end of the DNA is better explained by TRBJ2-7, so the J call may be wrong. CDR1 and CDR2 from the germline V gene are KGHDR and SFDVKD. The CDR3 loop spans 15 amino acids. The CDR3 DNA reads as TGTGCCACCAGTGTGACTAGCGGGAGACCTGACGAGCAGTACTTC. This encodes CATSVTSGRPDEQYF.

A note on this clonotype: The junction does not match germline at one end; this may be a read error. The chain carries TRBV6-1 and TRBJ2-7; the D is unclear. The V gene's germline CDR1 is MNHNS and CDR2 SASEGT. The CDR3 spans 13 residues. As DNA, the CDR3 is TGTGCCAGCCGTGACGGAGTCTCCTACGAGCAGTACTTC. Its protein product is CASRDGVSYEQYF.

This clonotype was observed a few times. V usage is TRBV5-1 and J usage is TRBJ2-7; a possible D gene is TRBD2 (5 bases). The V end lost 0 bases, the J end lost 2 bases, and 15 bases lay between the germline ends. Germline-derived CDR1 and CDR2 are SGHRS and YFSETQ. The length of the CDR3 is 16 residues. The CDR3 DNA reads TGCGCCAGCAGCTTGGGGACTCTCCAAATCCCCTACGAGCAGTACTTC. This encodes CASSLGTLQIPYEQYF.

A few counts support this clonotype. The V and J genes are TRBV5-6 and TRBJ2-7; 8 bases are shared with TRBD1. J gave up 7 bases and V 4 bases, and 13 bases lay outside the gene matches. CDR1 is SGHDT, CDR2 YYEEEE, per germline. This CDR3 spans 15 amino acids. The CDR3 bases are TGTGCCAGCAGCCGGATCCCCGGGACAGGCTCGGAGCAGTACTTC. It specifies CASSRIPGTGSEQYF.

The CDR3 loop is CASTPGTGVMNTEAFF. Here the CDR3 DNA reads TGCGCCAGCACACCCGGGACAGGGGTTATGAACACTGAAGCTTTCTTT. This chain joins TRBV4-3 and TRBJ1-1, with TRBD1 matching 10 bases. Losses at the gene ends were 7 bases for V and 0 bases for J; bases not matched to a gene: 8. CDR1 and CDR2 (germline): LGHNA, YSLEER. The CDR3 has 16 amino acids.

J is TRBJ2-5 and V is TRBV28; 12 bases line up with TRBD2. With 4 bases clipped from V and 5 bases from J, the junction kept 5 bases outside the gene matches. There are 15 residues in the CDR3. Germline CDR1 MDHEN, CDR2 SYDVKM. The CDR3 bases are TGTGCCAGCAGTTCGACTAGCGGGAGTCGCGAGACCCAGTACTTC. Protein: CASSSTSGSRETQYF.

The chain uses TRBV27 and TRBJ1-6; D not resolved. CDR1 is MNHEY, CDR2 SMNVEV, per germline (reference sequence). V lost 4 bases to trimming and J lost 7 bases, with 11 bases between them. CDR3 length equals 14 residues. CDR3 amino acids: CASSSPAFNSPLHF. The DNA for the CDR3 is TGTGCCAGCAGTTCCCCGGCGTTCAATTCACCCCTCCACTTT.

CDR3 in DNA: TGTGCCAGCAGTGAAGCGAGCCGACAGAGAGAGACCCAGTACTTC. Protein: CASSEASRQRETQYF. The chain recombines TRBV6-1 with TRBJ2-5; D is possibly TRBD1 (5 bases). CDR1 and CDR2 (germline): MNHNS, SASEGT. The CDR3 has 15 residues. Trimming shortened V by 0 bases and J by 4 bases, and 12 bases separated the two germline ends.

In DNA, the CDR3 is TGCGCCAGCAGCTTGGAAGGTCAGAGGCAGTTCTTC. Protein product: CASSLEGQRQFF. The chain joins TRBV5-1 to TRBJ2-1, with unresolved D. CDR1 is SGHRS, CDR2 YFSETQ, per germline. The CDR3 extends over 12 amino acids. Deletions cut 0 bases from V and 12 bases from J, with 10 bases between. Filled out from reference TRBV5-1 and TRBJ2-1, the complete variable domain reads KAGVTQTPRYLIKTRGQQVTLSCSPISGHRSVSWYQQTPGQGLQFLFEYFSETQRNKGNFPGRFSGRQFSNSRSEMNVSTLELGDSALYLCASSLEGQRQFFGPGTRLTVL.

This clonotype has only one observation. The genes are TRBV7-3 and TRBJ2-1; D tentatively fits TRBD1 or TRBD2 (5 bases each). The germline V and J ends were trimmed by 2 bases and 6 bases, with 17 bases remaining between them. This CDR3 is 16 amino acids long. The germline CDR1 and CDR2 sequences are SGHTA and FQGTGA. DNA of the CDR3: TGTGCCAGCAGCTTAGACCCGGCCGGGGCCCTCAATGAGCAGTTCTTC. Translated, it gives CASSLDPAGALNEQFF.

In its sample, this clonotype was seen many times. The junction differs from germline at one of its ends, possibly a read error. The chain employs TRBV20-1 and TRBJ2-1, with 7 bases lining up with TRBD2. CDR1 and CDR2 from the germline V gene are DFQATT and SNEGSKA (reference sequence). The CDR3 contains 14 residues. DNA of the CDR3: TGCAGTGCTAGAGTCTCGACTAGCTACCATGAGCAGTTCTTC. It encodes CSARVSTSYHEQFF.

This clonotype has just a few counts. This chain uses TRBV6-5 with TRBJ2-1, with 12 positions matching TRBD2. CDR3 length: 15 residues. The germline V gene has CDR1 MNHEY and CDR2 SVGAGI. After removal of 6 bases from V and 8 bases from J, the junction contained 8 bases not matched to a gene. The CDR3 here is CASRPGTSGWDEQFF. The CDR3 nucleotides read TGTGCCAGCAGACCCGGGACTAGCGGGTGGGATGAGCAGTTCTTC.

The chain carries TRBV18 and TRBJ2-1, with TRBD2 matching 8 bases. Germline V gives CDR1 KGHSH, CDR2 LQKENI. Trimming took 1 base from V and 2 from J; bases not matched to a gene: 4. This CDR3 is built from 16 residues. CDR3 region: CASSPRGGRTYNEQFF. DNA of the CDR3: TGTGCCAGCTCACCACGGGGCGGGAGGACCTACAATGAGCAGTTCTTC.

This clonotype has more than one count but fewer than ten. The chain couples TRBV6-2 or TRBV6-3 to TRBJ2-7; TRBD2 matches 7 bases. The CDR3 runs 16 residues. Germline loops: CDR1 MNHEY, CDR2 SVGEGT. V trimming: 0 bases; J trimming: 0 bases; junction bases outside the gene matches: 5. The CDR3 DNA is TGTGCCAGCAGTTACTCCTCCCGGGACTACTCCTACGAGCAGTACTTC. Translating it yields CASSYSSRDYSYEQYF.

DNA for the CDR3: TGTGCCAGCAGCTCCCGGGGTCAGCCCCAGCATTTT. Amino acids: CASSSRGQPQHF. This chain uses TRBV7-2 with TRBJ1-5, with unresolved D. CDR3 length: 12 amino acids. CDR1 is SGHTA and CDR2 is FQGNSA in the germline V gene. Between the trimmed V and J ends, which lost 4 bases and 6 bases, there was a span of 7 bases.

This clonotype was counted between two and nine times. The chain joins TRBV20-1 to TRBJ2-4, with 9 bases that match TRBD2. The CDR3 is made up of 15 amino acids. Losses at the gene ends were 6 bases for V and 1 base for J; bases not matched to a gene: 7. CDR1 and CDR2 (germline): DFQATT, SNEGSKA (reference sequence). The CDR3 protein is CSAPPSGTAKNIQYF. In DNA, the CDR3 is TGCAGTGCGCCTCCTAGCGGGACCGCCAAAAACATTCAGTACTTC.